This T cell receptor (beta chain) was recovered during a study of T cell responses to AZD1222 COVID-19 vaccine. Losses at the gene ends were 0 bases for V and 4 bases for J; bases not matched to a gene: 21. The CDR3 runs to 21 residues. The germline gives CDR1 SGHRS, CDR2 YFSETQ. Repertoires were generated with immunoSEQ multiplex PCR, while TCRdb's copy carries only in-frame clones and drops some. The table includes about 140,000 clones, around nine tenths detected once. Study-level points and caveats: It should be noted that donors were predominantly white British and more often female, and clonal diversity was possibly underestimated.

Details on this clone: Its antigen is unknown.

This rearrangement joins TRBV5-1 to TRBJ2-3; 9 bases fit TRBD2. This receptor was taken from an adult in good health. The starting material was peripheral blood, obtained on day 0 of AZD1222 vaccination. The DNA of the CDR3 is TGCGCCAGCAGCTTGGGTTGGACAGCTAGCGGGGATGGTGTTTCTCCAGATACGCAGTATTTT. The encoded protein is CASSLGWTASGDGVSPDTQYF.